This T cell receptor (beta chain) was captured in a study of human T cells and chemical hapten exposure. Study-wide background: The use of 2% DPC on approximately 2 cm by approximately 2 cm of upper inner arm skin constituted sensitization.

Germline CDR1 and CDR2: LGHNA and YSLEER. This CDR3 contains 20 residues. V shed 0 bases and J 4 bases; nucleotides not matched to a gene: 20. The study, taken as a whole, reports: Alopecia in the donors means their immune response may deviate from healthy people's. Compared to controls, expanded TCRs made significantly more large clusters of similar CDR3s.

This clonotype was detected only a few times. Antigen specificity is unknown. Original processing notes: Sample-level TCR yields exhibited a median of about 96,000, with a range of 23,224 to 690,600. TCRdb re-derived calls from the RACE reads in MiXCR, one entry per CDR3 protein. The V and J calls and clone size are TCRdb's, not the authors'. This repertoire shows fewer than 300,000 distinct CDR3 sequences, about 7.7% found once; its top ten account for more than 1%. Indicated time point: pre-sensitization, week 0. Treatment meaning: therapeutic diphenylcyclopropenone sensitization with weekly scalp DPC.

This clonotype was obtained from a man aged 18 to 30 with alopecia areata. Some clones in this sample may be carry-over from other donors' samples. This chain uses TRBV4-3 with TRBJ1-2; TRBD1 matches 7 bases. The sample in question was whole blood, obtained in connection with sensitization to the hapten diphenylcyclopropenone (DPC). CDR3 sequence reads: CASSQEGPGQARGRGYGYTF. CDR3 bases: TGCGCCAGCAGCCAAGAAGGGCCAGGACAGGCTAGAGGGAGGGGCTATGGCTACACCTTC.